This T cell receptor beta chain is drawn from a study of patients and donors after allogeneic stem cell transplantation. This clonotype was detected only once. Germline CDR1 is MNHNY and CDR2 is SVGAGI (reference sequence). V lost 6 bases, J lost 0 bases, and 9 bases lay in between. The CDR3 runs to 14 residues. Each CDR3 protein gets one entry after TCRdb re-called the RT-PCR reads with MiXCR. The profile shows about 96,000 distinct CDR3 sequences, around 48% of them singletons. The V and J genes are TRBV6-6 and TRBJ1-3; D remains unclear. The origin of this receptor is a human donor who was either an allogeneic HSCT recipient or a stem cell or donor lymphocyte infusion donor (not recorded which). It is not recorded whose cells these are; they may come from a transplant donor. Material: blood, either unsorted or a sorted T cell fraction (not recorded which). CDR3 protein: CASSPPFSGNTIYF. The CDR3 region has the DNA TGTGCCAGCAGCCCGCCTTTCTCTGGAAACACCATATATTTT.